Sequencing of this T cell receptor (beta chain) was carried out in a study of OX40 agonist ivuxolimab in advanced cancers. Profiling relied on immunoSEQ multiplex PCR, and the TCRdb table lists in-frame clones only, not all of them. The sample includes fewer than 80,000 clones, about four fifths of them seen just once. Trimming removed 4 bases from V and 2 bases from J; junction bases left unmatched: 5. The CDR3 runs 16 residues. The germline CDR1 and CDR2 sequences are MNHNS and SASEGT. Sequenced material: CD4+ or CD8+ T cells sorted from blood, taken in a trial of the OX40 agonist ivuxolimab. This chain links TRBV6-1 with TRBJ2-6; 7 positions agree with TRBD1. The clonotype was recovered from an adult with an advanced solid tumor such as melanoma, head and neck, liver or kidney cancer. CDR3 coding DNA: TGTGCCAGCAGTGGACAGGGATGGACTGGGGCCAACGTCCTGACTTTC. As protein: CASSGQGWTGANVLTF.